The text below deals with one T cell receptor (beta chain). Its specificity is not known. These data originate in a study of shared clonotypes between healthy human individuals. Study observations and caveats: Among the subsets, naive ones generally showed larger estimated richness than memory ones. The genetic and exposure-history diversity represented was limited by few donors.

Using immunoSEQ multiplex PCR, the repertoire was profiled, and TCRdb retains in-frame clones only, with some absent. The profile shows millions of clones, approximately 90% of them singletons. This CDR3 is 15 amino acids long. Germline V gene data show CDR1 as MDHEN and CDR2 as SYDVKM. The ends were cut back, 4 bases at V and 5 bases at J, with 14 bases in the middle. All donors qualified as healthy HIV-negative adults and had experienced no recent acute infections or vaccinations. All participating donors were Caucasian adults from Nashville, Tennessee. Sequencing was performed on naive CD4+ T cells sorted from blood. Described subset: CD45RA+ positively selected. The gene calls are TRBV28 and TRBJ1-4; D gene ambiguous. This sequence originates from a man between 18 and 29 years old in good health. Written as DNA, the CDR3 is TGTGCCAGCAGTTCATTCCGGACGCAGAATGAAAAACTGTTTTTT. As protein: CASSSFRTQNEKLFF. Full variable domain (outside the CDR3, taken from reference TRBV28 and TRBJ1-4): DVKVTQSSRYLVKRTGEKVFLECVQDMDHENMFWYRQDPGLGLRLIYFSYDVKMKEKGDIPEGYSVSREKKERFSLILESASTNQTSMYLCASSSFRTQNEKLFFGSGTQLSVL.